These 22 T cell receptor beta chains originate from one sample sequenced in a study of OX40 agonist ivuxolimab in advanced cancers. Measured with immunoSEQ multiplex PCR; TCRdb has only the in-frame clones, and not every one. Here the sample spans 20,000 to 25,000 clones, 80% to 90% being singletons. Sequenced material: CD4+ or CD8+ T cells sorted from blood, taken in a trial of the OX40 agonist ivuxolimab. These receptors were collected from an adult with an advanced solid tumor such as melanoma, head and neck, liver or kidney cancer.

The chain is built from TRBV5-8 and TRBJ1-2, with a weak D call TRBD1 (6 bases). The CDR3 has 16 amino acids. Germline assignment: CDR1 SGHTS and CDR2 YDEGEE. The V end lost 0 bases, the J end lost 4 bases, and 16 bases lay between the germline ends. The CDR3 region has the DNA TGTGCCAGCAGCTTGGATGAGTGGGACATAACCTATGGCTACACCTTC. Its protein product is CASSLDEWDITYGYTF.

The chain carries TRBV18 and TRBJ1-4, with D uncertain. The CDR3 totals 16 residues. Germline CDR1 KGHSH, CDR2 LQKENI. V lost 3 bases and J 7 bases, leaving 18 bases between the germline ends. In DNA, the CDR3 is TGTGCCAGCTCACCCCCTAGACCGGTAGCGGGTGAAAAACTGTTTTTT. This gives the protein CASSPPRPVAGEKLFF.

V and J are TRBV7-9 and TRBJ2-7; TRBD1 aligns across 7 bases. This CDR3 is built from 18 residues. Looked up from germline, CDR1 is SEHNR and CDR2 is FQNEAQ (reference sequence). Trimming removed 4 bases from V and 5 bases from J; junction bases left unmatched: 20. CDR3 in amino acids: CASSSSIVSDRVLDEQYF. The CDR3 DNA is TGTGCCAGCAGCTCATCAATAGTTAGTGACAGGGTCTTAGACGAGCAGTACTTC. The full variable domain, its missing parts supplied by reference TRBV7-9 and TRBJ2-7, is DTGVSQNPRHKITKRGQNVTFRCDPISEHNRLYWYRQTLGQGPEFLTYFQNEAQLEKSRLLSDRFSAERPKGSFSTLEIQRTEQGDSAMYLCASSSSIVSDRVLDEQYFGPGTRLTVT.

The chain combines TRBV9 with TRBJ2-2, with 9 bases that match TRBD1. Germline V gene sequence: CDR1 SGDLS, CDR2 YYNGEE. The CDR3 covers 16 residues. V dropped 4 bases and J dropped 0; count of bases not matched to a gene: 4. CDR3 protein: CASSPGTGPNTGELFF. CDR3 bases: TGTGCCAGCAGCCCCGGGACAGGGCCGAACACCGGGGAGCTGTTTTTT.

A note on this clone: Its ends do not fully match the called genes, so a read error is possible. The chain employs TRBV9 and TRBJ2-2; the D gene could be TRBD1 or TRBD2 (6 bases each). The germline gives CDR1 SGDLS, CDR2 YYNGEE. This CDR3 region has 16 residues. The CDR3 nucleotides are TGTGCCAGCAGCCCACCCCGGGGGCCGAACACCGGGAAGCTGTTTTTT. Translated: CASSPPRGPNTGKLFF.

The V call is TRBV7-6, the J call TRBJ1-5, with D uncertain. Trimming stripped 6 bases from V and 5 bases from J, with 11 bases between. This CDR3 spans 13 amino acids. The germline gives CDR1 SGHVS, CDR2 FNYEAQ. The chain's CDR3 is CASSNSGDQPQHF. In DNA, the CDR3 is TGTGCCAGCAGTAACTCCGGGGATCAGCCCCAGCATTTT.

The V and J genes are TRBV5-1 and TRBJ2-7; D gene uncertain. The CDR3 contains 15 residues. Deletions cut 4 bases from V and 2 bases from J, with 16 bases between. Germline V gene lookup returns CDR1 SGHRS and CDR2 YFSETQ. The CDR3 reads CASSPAGLPTYEQYF. The CDR3, as DNA: TGCGCCAGCAGCCCCGCCGGGTTACCCACCTACGAGCAGTACTTC.

This chain joins TRBV18 and TRBJ2-5; TRBD1 matches 11 bases. V lost 3 bases, J lost 1 base, and 4 bases stayed unmatched. CDR3 length equals 16 residues. Looked up from germline, CDR1 is KGHSH and CDR2 is LQKENI. Here the CDR3 reads CASSPGTGGSQETQYF. CDR3 DNA sequence: TGTGCCAGCTCACCCGGGACAGGGGGTTCCCAAGAGACCCAGTACTTC.

The rearrangement links TRBV7-8 to TRBJ1-2; TRBD1 might be the D (5 bases). Trimming removed 5 bases from V and 5 bases from J, with 18 bases in between. Germline V gives CDR1 SGHVS, CDR2 FQNEAQ. This CDR3 region has 15 residues. CDR3 sequence (DNA): TGTGCCAGCAGCCCTCTCGAACAGGCCGTTTATGGCTACACCTTC. It encodes CASSPLEQAVYGYTF.

V usage is TRBV7-8 and J usage is TRBJ2-7; 9 nucleotides line up with TRBD2. The CDR3 has 16 amino acids. Per the germline V gene, CDR1 is SGHVS and CDR2 is FQNEAQ. With 0 bases clipped from V and 3 bases from J, the junction kept 6 bases outside the gene matches. CDR3 protein: CASSLALAGALYEQYF. The CDR3 nucleotides are TGTGCCAGCAGCTTAGCGTTAGCGGGAGCTCTCTACGAGCAGTACTTC. The entire variable domain, with the rest obtained from reference TRBV7-8 and TRBJ2-7, is as follows: GAGVSQSPRYKVAKRGQDVALRCDPISGHVSLFWYQQALGQGPEFLTYFQNEAQLDKSGLPSDRFFAERPEGSVSTLKIQRTQQEDSAVYLCASSLALAGALYEQYFGPGTRLTVT.

The chain joins TRBV21-1 to TRBJ2-5. TRBV21-1 is termed a pseudogene. CDR3 length equals 13 residues. CDR3 sequence reads: CASTKRDHGTQYF. As DNA, the CDR3 is TGTGCCAGCACAAAAAGGGATCATGGGACCCAGTACTTC.

This sequence joins TRBV13 and TRBJ2-1; D may be TRBD1 (5 bases). The CDR3 is made up of 12 amino acids. V lost 3 bases and J 5 bases, leaving 5 bases between the germline ends. Germline V gene data show CDR1 as PRHDT and CDR2 as FYEKMQ (reference sequence). Here the CDR3 reads CASSLDNNEQFF. Here the CDR3 DNA reads TGTGCCAGCAGCTTGGACAACAATGAGCAGTTCTTC.

This rearrangement joins TRBV28 to TRBJ1-3; D is perhaps TRBD1 (6 bases). The CDR3 has 14 amino acids. Germline V lookup: CDR1 MDHEN, CDR2 SYDVKM. Trimming left V 3 bases short and J 3 bases short, with 9 bases between. The CDR3 coding sequence is TGTGCCAGCAGTTTGCGGGGGCTTGGAAACACCATATATTTT. Translated, it gives CASSLRGLGNTIYF.

The chain combines TRBV7-6 with TRBJ2-1; 8 bases match TRBD2. With 5 bases clipped from V and 7 bases from J, the junction kept 10 bases outside the gene matches. This CDR3 has 15 residues. Germline-derived CDR1 and CDR2 are SGHVS and FNYEAQ. As DNA, the CDR3 is TGTGCCAGCAGCCCAACGCGGAGCGGGAGTAATGAGCAGTTCTTC. Its translation: CASSPTRSGSNEQFF.

The chain combines TRBV27 with TRBJ1-1; D not certain. Trimming took off 3 bases at V and 6 bases at J, with 14 bases between the two ends. The CDR3 has 14 residues. The germline CDR1 and CDR2 sequences are MNHEY and SMNVEV (reference sequence). The CDR3 protein is CASSFSRFQAEAFF. For the CDR3, the DNA is TGTGCCAGCAGTTTTTCCAGATTTCAAGCTGAAGCTTTCTTT.

The genes are TRBV5-1 and TRBJ2-7; either TRBD1 or TRBD2 may supply D (5 bases each). Germline V gene lookup returns CDR1 SGHRS and CDR2 YFSETQ. The CDR3 is 15 residues long. V lost 0 bases and J lost 0, with 10 bases in between. CDR3 in amino acids: CASSLEPGSSYEQYF. DNA of the CDR3: TGCGCCAGCAGCTTGGAACCAGGGAGCTCCTACGAGCAGTACTTC.

The chain uses TRBV11-2 and TRBJ1-2; 8 bases map to TRBD1. The length of the CDR3 is 16 residues. V dropped 5 bases and J dropped 4; count of bases not matched to a gene: 12. Per the germline V gene, CDR1 is SGHAT and CDR2 is FQNNGV. The CDR3 loop is CASSPDPGQVIYGYTF. As DNA, the CDR3 is TGTGCCAGCAGCCCCGACCCGGGACAGGTTATCTATGGCTACACCTTC.

In its sample, this clone was seen once. The V and J genes are TRBV4-1 and TRBJ2-5; 7 bases map to TRBD1. Germline CDR1 reads MGHRA; CDR2 reads YSYEKL. V lost 1 base, J lost 6 bases, and 2 bases stayed unmatched. CDR3 size: 13 residues. The CDR3 coding sequence is TGCGCCAGCAGCCAAGGACAGGGAAAGACCCAGTACTTC. Encoded protein: CASSQGQGKTQYF.

The rearrangement uses TRBV27 and TRBJ2-1, with 8 bases fitting TRBD2. Unmatched junction bases numbered 9, after V lost 4 bases and J lost 7 bases. This CDR3 has 15 residues. From germline, CDR1 is MNHEY and CDR2 SMNVEV (reference sequence). The CDR3 DNA sequence: TGTGCCAGCAGTTCCGGGGTAGCGGGGACAAATGAGCAGTTCTTC. Amino acids: CASSSGVAGTNEQFF.

The rearrangement joins TRBV2 to TRBJ2-3; 10 bases map to TRBD2. The CDR3 sequence is 13 residues long. Per germline, CDR1 SNHLY and CDR2 FYNNEI. The J segment lost 3 bases and the V segment lost 9 bases, leaving 3 bases of the junction unmatched. CDR3 loop: CASKREGTDTQYF. The CDR3, as DNA: TGTGCCAGTAAGCGGGAGGGGACAGATACGCAGTATTTT.

J is TRBJ2-7 and V is TRBV5-1; possibly TRBD2 for D (5 bases). V shed 0 bases and J shed 6 bases, with 13 bases lying between them. Germline CDR1 and CDR2: SGHRS and YFSETQ. CDR3 size: 14 residues. The CDR3 DNA follows: TGCGCCAGCAGCTTGGAGGAACTAGTTGTCGAGCAGTACTTC. It yields the protein CASSLEELVVEQYF.

This rearrangement joins TRBV2 to TRBJ2-1; D is unclear. CDR3 length: 13 amino acids. Germline loops: CDR1 SNHLY, CDR2 FYNNEI. V lost 4 bases and J lost 6, with 10 bases in between. CDR3 sequence (DNA): TGTGCCAGCAGTGTGCCGGAATTCAATGAGCAGTTCTTC. Translated, it gives CASSVPEFNEQFF.